Presented here are 8 T cell receptor beta chains from one specimen sequenced in a study of regulatory T cells in long-lasting Graves disease. The time point was: newly diagnosed GD, antithyroid drugs for less than 3 months. Construction of the TCR library relied on RNA isolated from PBMCs. Arm-PCR with iRepertoire HTBI primers amplified the CDR3 regions for these TCR beta libraries. A single record per CDR3 protein comes from TCRdb applying MiXCR to the multiplex PCR reads. In the table there are hundreds of thousands of distinct CDR3 sequences, 15% to 20% of which are singletons. The same sample was also used in a study of T cells in Graves' hyperthyroidism and ophthalmopathy.

Sequencing was performed on peripheral blood mononuclear cells (PBMCs), taken at new diagnosis, from a patient treated with antithyroid drugs. These receptors were taken from a man between 18 and 29 years old with Graves disease.

The chain is built from TRBV11-1 and TRBJ1-6; D not certain. This CDR3 is built from 12 residues. V was shortened by 8 bases and J by 8 bases, with 10 bases between the two germline ends. Germline values: CDR1 SGHAT, CDR2 FQDESV (reference sequence). The CDR3 region is CASQTGDSPLHF. CDR3 in DNA: TGTGCCAGCCAAACCGGGGATTCACCCCTCCACTTT.

J is TRBJ1-1 and V is TRBV14; D remains ambiguous. The V end lost 2 bases, the J end lost 5 bases, and 9 bases lay between the germline ends. CDR3 size: 13 residues. Germline values: CDR1 SGHDN, CDR2 FVKESK. CDR3 in DNA: TGTGCCAGCAGCCAATCTCGAGGTACTGAAGCTTTCTTT. Its translation: CASSQSRGTEAFF.

At least ten counts were recorded for this clonotype. J is TRBJ2-7 and V is TRBV29-1, with D tentatively TRBD1 (5 bases). This CDR3 is built from 13 residues. V shed 4 bases and J shed 0 bases, with 10 bases lying between them. Germline V CDR1 and CDR2: SQVTM, ANQGSEA. The CDR3 nucleotides are TGCAGCGTTGTGGACACAAGCTCCTACGAGCAGTACTTC. Residues: CSVVDTSSYEQYF.

This clonotype showed up many times. The chain employs TRBV30 and TRBJ2-5, with D perhaps matching TRBD1 or TRBD2 (5 bases each). V lost 0 bases and J lost 5, with 13 bases in between. The CDR3 has 14 residues. Germline V CDR1 and CDR2: GTSNPN, SVGIG (reference sequence). DNA for the CDR3: TGTGCCTGGAGTGTGGCCTCGGGGCGGGAGACCCAGTACTTC. Its translation is CAWSVASGRETQYF.

The V gene is TRBV6-1, the J gene TRBJ1-2; maybe TRBD1 (5 bases). The ends were cut back, 6 bases at V and 7 bases at J, with 15 bases in the middle. Looked up from germline, CDR1 is MNHNS and CDR2 is SASEGT. CDR3 length: 13 residues. The CDR3: CASSYGGFGGYTF. The CDR3, as DNA: TGTGCCAGCAGCTACGGGGGATTCGGTGGCTACACCTTC.

This clonotype showed up many times. The CDR3 DNA sequence: TGTGCCTGGAGTGTAGAAGGGTGGACTGAAGCTTTCTTT. Its protein is CAWSVEGWTEAFF. The genes are TRBV30 and TRBJ1-1, with D uncertain. The germline V and J ends were trimmed by 0 bases and 5 bases, with 10 bases remaining between them. Germline loops: CDR1 GTSNPN, CDR2 SVGIG (reference sequence). This CDR3 has 13 amino acids.

This clonotype was seen only a few times. The chain combines TRBV28 with TRBJ2-6; no firm D call. The CDR3 length is 14 residues. Germline CDR1 MDHEN, CDR2 SYDVKM. Between the trimmed V and J ends, which lost 6 bases and 0 bases, there was a span of 6 bases. CDR3 DNA: TGTGCCAGCAGCCGACACTCTGGGGCCAACGTCCTGACTTTC. Its translation: CASSRHSGANVLTF. The whole variable domain, remainder taken from reference TRBV28 and TRBJ2-6, is DVKVTQSSRYLVKRTGEKVFLECVQDMDHENMFWYRQDPGLGLRLIYFSYDVKMKEKGDIPEGYSVSREKKERFSLILESASTNQTSMYLCASSRHSGANVLTFGAGSRLTVL.

This chain uses TRBV7-9 with TRBJ1-2; TRBD1 might be the D (5 bases). Germline CDR1 reads SEHNR; CDR2 reads FQNEAQ (reference sequence). The CDR3 totals 13 residues. Trimming removed 5 bases at V and 7 bases at J, with 14 bases between. Written as DNA, the CDR3 is TGTGCCAGCAGCCCCCCCGGGGGTCGTGGCTACACCTTC. It specifies CASSPPGGRGYTF.